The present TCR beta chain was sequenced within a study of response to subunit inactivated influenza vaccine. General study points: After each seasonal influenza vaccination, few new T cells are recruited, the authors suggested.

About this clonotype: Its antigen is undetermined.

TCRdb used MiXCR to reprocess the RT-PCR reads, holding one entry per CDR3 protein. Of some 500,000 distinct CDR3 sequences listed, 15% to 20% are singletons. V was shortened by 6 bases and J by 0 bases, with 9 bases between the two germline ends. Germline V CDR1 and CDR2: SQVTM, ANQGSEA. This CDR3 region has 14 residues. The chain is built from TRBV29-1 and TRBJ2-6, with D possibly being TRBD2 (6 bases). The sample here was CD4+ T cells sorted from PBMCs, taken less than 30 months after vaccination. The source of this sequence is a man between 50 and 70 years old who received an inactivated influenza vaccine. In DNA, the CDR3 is TGCAGCGTGGCGGGGAGCTCTGGGGCCAACGTCCTGACTTTC. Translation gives CSVAGSSGANVLTF.